The 15 T cell receptor beta chains given below trace back to one sample, sequenced in a study of T-cell memory formation after mild COVID-19. From the 5' RACE reads, TCRdb called clonotypes with MiXCR, one entry per CDR3 protein. Among some 200,000 distinct CDR3 sequences listed, more than 8% were seen once. Material for sequencing was PBMCs or a T cell subset sorted from them (not recorded which). These receptors were obtained from a man aged 18 to 29 who had mild COVID-19 (a few samples of this study predate the infection). Cell type and time point are not known.

The chain couples TRBV11-1 to TRBJ2-2; weak D call: TRBD2 (6 bases). V was cut by 0 bases and J by 5 bases, with 13 bases left in between. Germline CDR1 SGHAT, CDR2 FQDESV (reference sequence). The CDR3 consists of 16 residues. The CDR3 region has the DNA TGTGCCAGCAGCTTAGCGCGGGCAGGGAGGACCGGGGAGCTGTTTTTT. The encoded protein is CASSLARAGRTGELFF.

In nucleotides, the CDR3 is TGCAGTGCTCCCCTAGCGGGGGGCCTCACCGGGGAGCTGTTTTTT. Translating it yields CSAPLAGGLTGELFF. This chain connects TRBV20-1 to TRBJ2-2, with 11 positions matching TRBD2. The germline gives CDR1 DFQATT, CDR2 SNEGSKA (reference sequence). The CDR3 totals 15 residues. J lost 4 bases, V lost 5 bases, and 6 bases had no gene match.

The chain employs TRBV5-1 and TRBJ2-3; 15 bases map to TRBD2. Germline CDR1 and CDR2: SGHRS and YFSETQ. The CDR3 has 18 amino acids. The J segment lost 5 bases and the V segment lost 1 base, leaving 8 bases of the junction unmatched. The CDR3, as DNA: TGCGCCAGCAGCTTGAGAGGACTAGCGGGGGGGCTTGGAGATACGCAGTATTTT. It translates to CASSLRGLAGGLGDTQYF.

Only a few counts were recorded for this clonotype. The chain links TRBV19 to TRBJ2-1, with D unresolved. The CDR3 is 14 residues long. The ends were cut back, 7 bases at V and 0 bases at J, with 10 bases in the middle. Germline V gene sequence: CDR1 LNHDA, CDR2 SQIVND (reference sequence). The CDR3 spells CASTSDSSYNEQFF. CDR3 in DNA: TGTGCCAGTACCTCGGATAGCTCCTACAATGAGCAGTTCTTC.

This clonotype came up many times. CDR3 sequence reads: CASSKRDREIIQYF. The CDR3 DNA is TGTGCCAGCAGTAAACGAGACAGGGAAATCATTCAGTACTTC. The chain links TRBV7-9 to TRBJ2-4; TRBD1 agrees at 7 bases. The CDR3 sequence is 14 residues long. J lost 9 bases, V lost 6 bases, and 11 bases had no gene match. Germline-derived CDR1 and CDR2 are SEHNR and FQNEAQ (reference sequence).

This clonotype was recorded a few times. J is TRBJ2-5 and V is TRBV30, with D hard to call. Trimming took 2 bases from V and 6 from J, leaving 13 bases between them. The CDR3 is 13 residues long. Germline V gene data show CDR1 as GTSNPN and CDR2 as SVGIG (reference sequence). CDR3 sequence reads: CAWSPGGWQTQYF. The CDR3 nucleotides read TGTGCCTGGAGTCCTGGTGGTTGGCAGACCCAGTACTTC. Based on the CDR3 plus reference TRBV30 and TRBJ2-5, the full variable domain is SQTIHQWPATLVQPVGSPLSLECTVEGTSNPNLYWYRQAAGRGLQLLFYSVGIGQISSEVPQNLSASRPQDRQFILSSKKLLLSDSGFYLCAWSPGGWQTQYFGPGTRLLVL.

The rearrangement joins TRBV2 to TRBJ1-4, with D possibly being TRBD1 (6 bases). Looked up from germline, CDR1 is SNHLY and CDR2 is FYNNEI. This CDR3 is 13 amino acids long. Trimming stripped 9 bases from V and 8 bases from J, with 16 bases between. CDR3 bases: TGTGCCAGTATTAACGGGGGCGAAGAAAAACTGTTTTTT. It is translated as CASINGGEEKLFF.

This clonotype was picked up one time. The chain recombines TRBV5-6 with TRBJ1-1; 7 bases line up with TRBD1. Germline V gives CDR1 SGHDT, CDR2 YYEEEE. There are 14 residues in the CDR3. J gave up 4 bases and V 0 bases, and 3 bases lay outside the gene matches. The CDR3 DNA reads TGTGCCAGCAGCTTGGTGGAGGGGGCCACTGAAGCTTTCTTT. This codes for CASSLVEGATEAFF.

The chain recombines TRBV24-1 with TRBJ2-5, with 8 bases fitting TRBD1. Germline-derived CDR1 and CDR2 are KGHDR and SFDVKD. The trim removed 3 bases at V and 7 bases at J, leaving 6 bases unmatched. The CDR3 length is 14 residues. The CDR3 nucleotides read TGTGCCACCAGTGATCCAGGGGGCTCCCGGACCCAGTACTTC. It encodes CATSDPGGSRTQYF.

The gene calls are TRBV7-2 and TRBJ2-1; the D is unclear. The CDR3 has 14 amino acids. Germline V gives CDR1 SGHTA, CDR2 FQGNSA. V lost 8 bases and J lost 9, with 20 bases in between. The CDR3 DNA is TGTGCCAGCCGGCCCGGGTCAGTAGACGGTGAGCAGTTCTTC. Its protein is CASRPGSVDGEQFF. The full variable domain, with the rest looked up from reference TRBV7-2 and TRBJ2-1, is GAGVSQSPSNKVTEKGKDVELRCDPISGHTALYWYRQSLGQGLEFLIYFQGNSAPDKSGLPSDRFSAERTGGSVSTLTIQRTQQEDSAVYLCASRPGSVDGEQFFGPGTRLTVL.

This clonotype appeared many times. The chain employs TRBV12-3 or TRBV12-4 and TRBJ2-3; TRBD2 might be the D (5 bases). The CDR3 has 13 amino acids. V was trimmed by 7 bases and J by 2 bases, leaving 10 bases between them. The CDR3 spells CASNVGVTDTQYF. The CDR3 DNA follows: TGTGCCAGCAACGTGGGAGTCACAGATACGCAGTATTTT.

This clonotype was picked up a small number of times. The chain combines TRBV5-6 with TRBJ1-1; TRBD1 agrees at 7 bases. Germline V gene data show CDR1 as SGHDT and CDR2 as YYEEEE. The CDR3 contains 14 residues. Germline trimming cut 5 bases from V and 2 bases from J; bases unmatched to any gene: 6. The chain's CDR3 is CASRAGTVNTEAFF. In DNA form, the CDR3 reads TGTGCCAGCAGGGCCGGGACAGTAAACACTGAAGCTTTCTTT.

This clonotype was recorded many times. The genes are TRBV7-2 and TRBJ2-7, with D tentatively TRBD2 (5 bases). CDR1 is SGHTA and CDR2 is FQGNSA in the germline V gene. The CDR3 has 14 residues. Trimming pared 1 base from V and 0 bases from J, leaving 7 bases between. For the CDR3, the DNA is TGTGCCAGCAGCTTAGAAGCGGTCTCCTACGAGCAGTACTTC. Translation gives CASSLEAVSYEQYF. Drawing the rest from reference TRBV7-2 and TRBJ2-7, the complete variable domain is GAGVSQSPSNKVTEKGKDVELRCDPISGHTALYWYRQSLGQGLEFLIYFQGNSAPDKSGLPSDRFSAERTGGSVSTLTIQRTQQEDSAVYLCASSLEAVSYEQYFGPGTRLTVT.

V and J are TRBV7-9 and TRBJ2-5; TRBD1 agrees at 10 bases. The CDR3 is 15 residues long. J was trimmed by 5 bases and V by 5 bases; bases with no gene match: 8. The V gene's germline CDR1 is SEHNR and CDR2 FQNEAQ (reference sequence). Here the CDR3 reads CASSDGTGAGETQYF. CDR3 bases: TGTGCCAGCAGCGACGGGACAGGGGCTGGGGAGACCCAGTACTTC.

The V and J genes are TRBV20-1 and TRBJ1-5; perhaps TRBD1 as D (5 bases). Germline CDR1 and CDR2: DFQATT and SNEGSKA (reference sequence). Trimming shortened V by 3 bases and J by 4 bases, and 19 bases separated the two germline ends. This CDR3 contains 16 residues. This CDR3 reads CSARGRDMPQNQPQHF. The CDR3 DNA reads TGCAGTGCTAGGGGGCGCGATATGCCCCAAAATCAGCCCCAGCATTTT.